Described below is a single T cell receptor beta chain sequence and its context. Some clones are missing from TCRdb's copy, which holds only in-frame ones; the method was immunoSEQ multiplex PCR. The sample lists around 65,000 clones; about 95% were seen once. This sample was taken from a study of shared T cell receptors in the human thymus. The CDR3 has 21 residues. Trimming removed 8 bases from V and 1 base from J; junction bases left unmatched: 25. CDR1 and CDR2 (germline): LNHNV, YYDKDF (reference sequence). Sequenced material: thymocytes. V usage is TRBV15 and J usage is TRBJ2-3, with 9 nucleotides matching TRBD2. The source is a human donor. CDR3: CATLESPASYSGGRRTDTQYF. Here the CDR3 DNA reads TGTGCCACCCTCGAGTCGCCCGCCTCCTATAGCGGGGGCCGCCGCACAGATACGCAGTATTTT.